This T cell receptor beta chain was found in a study of shared clonotypes between healthy human individuals. The protocol was immunoSEQ multiplex PCR, while the TCRdb copy is restricted to in-frame clones and leaves out a portion. The table records about 2 million clones, 85% to 95% of them present only once. This CDR3 is built from 17 residues. The V gene's germline CDR1 is SGHNT and CDR2 YYREEE (reference sequence). Deletions cut 4 bases from V and 5 bases from J, with 21 bases between. Findings and limits, study-wide: Sampling used blood alone; tissue repertoires probably differ.

About this clone itself: The antigen is not known.

The TCR comes from a man aged 18 to 35 in good health. This chain links TRBV5-4 with TRBJ2-2, with D unclear. Sequenced input: naive CD4+ T cells sorted from blood. Subset given: CD45RA+ positively selected. In DNA, the CDR3 is TGTGCCAGCAGCCCAAACCCAATATCCTTAGGGACCGGGGAGCTGTTTTTT. This gives the protein CASSPNPISLGTGELFF.